This T cell receptor (beta chain) was obtained from a study of OX40 agonist ivuxolimab in advanced cancers. Regarding the study as a whole: Expanded clones were, on average, more numerous in CD8+ T cells than in CD4+. Among the lowest peripheral clonal expansion occurred in 0.1-3.0 mg/kg partial responders.

TCRdb's table, derived via immunoSEQ multiplex PCR, lists solely in-frame clones and lacks some. The sample yields around 59,000 clones, around nine tenths seen once. Trimming took 3 bases from V and 7 from J, leaving 12 bases between them. Germline lookup yields CDR1 SGHTA and CDR2 FQGNSA. The CDR3 has 14 amino acids. In the case of this clone: Antigen unknown.

The receptor comes from an adult with an advanced solid tumor such as melanoma, head and neck, liver or kidney cancer. Source: CD4+ or CD8+ T cells sorted from blood, taken in a trial of the OX40 agonist ivuxolimab. The rearrangement links TRBV7-2 to TRBJ1-4; D is unclear. This CDR3 reads CASSLDGRVEKLFF. Written as DNA, the CDR3 is TGTGCCAGCAGCTTGGACGGAAGAGTTGAAAAACTGTTTTTT.